The 26 T cell receptor beta chains below were found in one sample sequenced in a study of blood T cell repertoires in COVID-19. The method was immunoSEQ multiplex PCR; TCRdb's version includes in-frame clones alone and lacks a portion of them. The sample yields some 210,000 clones, about four fifths seen once. The sequencing input was peripheral blood. Receptor source: a woman in her thirties or forties with acute or convalescent COVID-19.

This chain joins TRBV25-1 and TRBJ2-2, with 10 bases aligning to TRBD1. J lost 7 bases, V lost 8 bases, and 7 bases had no gene match. CDR3 length equals 14 residues. Germline V gene data show CDR1 as MGHDK and CDR2 as SYGVNS. CDR3 sequence: CASLGTGAIGELFF. The CDR3, as DNA: TGTGCCAGCCTCGGGACAGGGGCCATCGGGGAGCTGTTTTTT.

V gene TRBV27 combines with J gene TRBJ2-7; D is perhaps TRBD1 (6 bases). V shed 6 bases and J shed 4 bases, with 13 bases lying between them. Per germline, CDR1 MNHEY and CDR2 SMNVEV (reference sequence). The CDR3 length is 13 residues. CDR3 sequence (DNA): TGTGCCAGCAGCAGGACAGACGCTTACGAGCAGTACTTC. It specifies CASSRTDAYEQYF.

The rearrangement links TRBV18 to TRBJ2-7, with 8 bases lining up with TRBD2. CDR3 length: 13 amino acids. Trimming took 8 bases from V and 2 from J; bases not matched to a gene: 5. Germline assignment: CDR1 KGHSH and CDR2 LQKENI. The CDR3 coding sequence is TGTGCCAGCCGTAGCGGGGTAACCTACGAGCAGTACTTC. Translation: CASRSGVTYEQYF.

The chain uses TRBV7-2 and TRBJ2-2, with 9 bases lining up with TRBD2. This CDR3 region has 18 residues. J gave up 0 bases and V 3 bases, and 8 bases lay outside the gene matches. CDR1 SGHTA and CDR2 FQGNSA come from the germline V gene. CDR3 DNA sequence: TGTGCCAGCAGCTTTAAACTAGCGGGCTTCGCGAACACCGGGGAGCTGTTTTTT. Translating it yields CASSFKLAGFANTGELFF.

This chain uses TRBV19 with TRBJ2-4; D might be TRBD1 (6 bases). V dropped 5 bases and J dropped 6 bases, with 23 bases sitting between them. This CDR3 has 17 amino acids. The germline V gene has CDR1 LNHDA and CDR2 SQIVND (reference sequence). DNA of the CDR3: TGTGCCAGTAGTCCCCCAGATGGGTGGGGGCGGATAAACATTCAGTACTTC. Its protein is CASSPPDGWGRINIQYF.

The chain uses TRBV27 and TRBJ2-1; 8 bases are a match to TRBD1. The CDR3 is 15 amino acids. J gave up 4 bases and V 4 bases, and 6 bases lay outside the gene matches. Germline assignment: CDR1 MNHEY and CDR2 SMNVEV (reference sequence). CDR3 protein: CASSSGTGGYNEQFF. CDR3 in DNA: TGTGCCAGCAGTTCCGGGACAGGTGGTTACAATGAGCAGTTCTTC.

The CDR3 sequence: CASSVGQKNQPQHF. The CDR3 coding sequence is TGTGCCAGCAGCGTAGGGCAGAAAAATCAGCCCCAGCATTTT. V and J are TRBV9 and TRBJ1-5; unclear D gene. The CDR3 length is 14 residues. Trimming stripped 0 bases from V and 4 bases from J, with 8 bases between. Germline CDR1 reads SGDLS; CDR2 reads YYNGEE.

This clone was seen a single time. The CDR3 region has the DNA TGTGCCAGCAGTGACAACAGGGGGCTGGGTCAGCCCCAGCATTTT. Its translation: CASSDNRGLGQPQHF. This sequence joins TRBV6-1 and TRBJ1-5; TRBD1 matches at 9 bases. Germline CDR1 and CDR2: MNHNS and SASEGT. V dropped 3 bases and J dropped 6; count of bases not matched to a gene: 6. This CDR3 is built from 15 residues.

The chain is built from TRBV5-1 and TRBJ2-6; 11 bases fit TRBD2. The ends lost 0 bases at V and 4 bases at J; junction bases unmatched: 15. This CDR3 has 21 residues. Germline-derived CDR1 and CDR2 are SGHRS and YFSETQ. CDR3 protein: CASSLAGTSGAPRTGANVLTF. Written as DNA, the CDR3 is TGCGCCAGCAGCTTGGCCGGGACTAGCGGCGCCCCCCGGACCGGGGCCAACGTCCTGACTTTC.

The chain couples TRBV7-8 to TRBJ2-7; 10 bases align to TRBD2. The CDR3 sequence is 21 residues long. Germline V lookup: CDR1 SGHVS, CDR2 FQNEAQ. Unmatched junction bases numbered 22, after V lost 5 bases and J lost 0 bases. Written as DNA, the CDR3 is TGTGCCAGCAGCATAACCCCAACTAGGTCTAGCGGGAGTCCAAGCTCCTACGAGCAGTACTTC. This sequence encodes CASSITPTRSSGSPSSYEQYF.

V is TRBV29-1 and J is TRBJ2-1; 10 bases match TRBD1. There are 14 residues in the CDR3. Per germline, CDR1 SQVTM and CDR2 ANQGSEA. V was pared by 4 bases and J by 5 bases, with 5 bases of the junction left unmatched. CDR3 residues: CSVAGQGMNNEQFF. CDR3 bases: TGCAGCGTTGCGGGACAGGGGATGAACAATGAGCAGTTCTTC.

The sample holds one count of this clone. The CDR3 DNA follows: TGTGCCTGGAGCGACACGGACAGGAGCAATCAGCCCCAGCATTTT. Its translation is CAWSDTDRSNQPQHF. This rearrangement joins TRBV30 to TRBJ1-5, with 7 bases fitting TRBD1. This CDR3 has 15 residues. Germline V gene lookup returns CDR1 GTSNPN and CDR2 SVGIG (reference sequence). After removal of 3 bases from V and 1 base from J, the junction contained 6 bases not matched to a gene.

The chain combines TRBV5-1 with TRBJ2-2, with D unclear. This CDR3 is 19 amino acids long. Germline V gene sequence: CDR1 SGHRS, CDR2 YFSETQ. The germline V and J ends were trimmed by 0 bases and 0 bases, with 18 bases remaining between them. The CDR3: CASSLDRFQSAANTGELFF. The CDR3 DNA follows: TGCGCCAGCAGCTTGGATAGGTTTCAGAGCGCTGCGAACACCGGGGAGCTGTTTTTT.

This sequence joins TRBV2 and TRBJ2-1; a weak D match, TRBD1 (5 bases). Trimming shortened V by 4 bases and J by 3 bases, and 7 bases separated the two germline ends. Germline CDR1 SNHLY, CDR2 FYNNEI. The CDR3 consists of 13 residues. CDR3: CASSGQSYNEQFF. The DNA of the CDR3 is TGTGCCAGCAGTGGACAGAGCTACAATGAGCAGTTCTTC.

This clone was found a few times. In nucleotides, the CDR3 is TGTGCCAGCAGCTGGCCGTGGGACAGCAAGCCTACGAGGGGATCCGAGCAGTACTTC. Its protein is CASSWPWDSKPTRGSEQYF. The J gene is TRBJ2-7, the V gene TRBV21-1; the D call TRBD1 from the table was never checked on the DNA. TRBV21-1 is deemed a pseudogene. This CDR3 spans 19 amino acids.

The rearrangement uses TRBV10-2 and TRBJ1-2, with TRBD1 matching 8 bases. CDR3 length: 15 residues. CDR1 and CDR2 (germline): WSHSY, SAAADI. V lost 7 bases to trimming and J lost 5 bases; unmatched junction nucleotides: 12. For the CDR3, the DNA is TGCGCCAGCACCCAGGGGGCAGGGACCCCTTATGGCTACACCTTC. Translated, it gives CASTQGAGTPYGYTF.

The genes are TRBV7-2 and TRBJ1-2; TRBD1 matches at 7 bases. The CDR3 is 14 residues long. V gave up 5 bases and J gave up 7 bases; unmatched junction bases: 10. Germline CDR1 reads SGHTA; CDR2 reads FQGNSA. This CDR3 is CASSQFEGAGGYTF. CDR3 DNA: TGTGCCAGCAGCCAATTCGAGGGGGCTGGTGGCTACACCTTC.

The chain links TRBV9 to TRBJ2-3; 9 positions agree with TRBD2. The CDR3 contains 15 residues. Germline V gene lookup returns CDR1 SGDLS and CDR2 YYNGEE. Trimming cost V 0 bases and J 7 bases; bases outside gene matches: 6. CDR3: CASSVVAGGLNTQYF. In DNA form, the CDR3 reads TGTGCCAGCAGCGTAGTGGCGGGGGGGCTTAATACGCAGTATTTT.

The chain recombines TRBV2 with TRBJ1-2; D is uncertain. V was trimmed by 6 bases and J by 4 bases, leaving 12 bases between them. This CDR3 spans 13 amino acids. Germline-derived CDR1 and CDR2 are SNHLY and FYNNEI. The CDR3 nucleotides read TGTGCCAGCAGCGCTCTAATTAGCTATGGCTACACCTTC. Its translation: CASSALISYGYTF.

The table lists this clone with a few counts. This rearrangement joins TRBV5-1 to TRBJ2-3, with 10 nucleotides matching TRBD2. The CDR3 contains 19 residues. CDR1 and CDR2 (germline): SGHRS, YFSETQ. Trimming cost V 0 bases and J 0 bases; bases outside gene matches: 10. The CDR3 nucleotides read TGCGCCAGCAGCTTGGGATATAGCGGGGGGTCCTCTAGCACAGATACGCAGTATTTT. It specifies CASSLGYSGGSSSTDTQYF.

This chain connects TRBV20-1 to TRBJ2-7; TRBD2 matches at 8 bases. This CDR3 comprises 13 residues. Germline assignment: CDR1 DFQATT and CDR2 SNEGSKA (reference sequence). V dropped 3 bases and J dropped 3; count of bases not matched to a gene: 4. The CDR3 bases are TGCAGTGCTAGTTCCGGGACTAGCTACGAGCAGTACTTC. Protein product: CSASSGTSYEQYF.

The rearrangement uses TRBV3-1 (or the pseudogene TRBV3-2) and TRBJ1-5; maybe TRBD1 (5 bases). The germline V gene has CDR1 LGHDT and CDR2 YNNKEL (reference sequence). The CDR3 consists of 15 residues. The ends were cut back, 5 bases at V and 4 bases at J, with 15 bases in the middle. In DNA form, the CDR3 reads TGTGCCAGCAGCTTGGGGGGAGGGAATAATCAGCCCCAGCATTTT. Protein: CASSLGGGNNQPQHF.

There are a few counts of this clone. The rearrangement joins TRBV11-2 to TRBJ1-1, with 7 bases identical to TRBD1. CDR1 and CDR2 (germline): SGHAT, FQNNGV. The CDR3 has 13 amino acids. V was pared by 5 bases and J by 10 bases, with 10 bases of the junction left unmatched. The CDR3 sequence is CASSPRQGLGAFF. CDR3 bases: TGTGCCAGCAGCCCCCGACAGGGCCTAGGAGCTTTCTTT.

The rearrangement joins TRBV3-1 (or the pseudogene TRBV3-2) to TRBJ2-6, with D unresolved. Germline V lookup: CDR1 LGHDT, CDR2 YNNKEL (reference sequence). The V and J ends lost 5 bases and 0 bases respectively, with 5 bases between them. This CDR3 region has 14 residues. The CDR3 DNA reads TGTGCCAGCAGCGTAAACTCTGGGGCCAACGTCCTGACTTTC. It yields the protein CASSVNSGANVLTF.

The chain combines TRBV5-1 with TRBJ2-3; the D is unclear. The germline CDR1 and CDR2 sequences are SGHRS and YFSETQ. This CDR3 region has 17 residues. Trimming left V 2 bases short and J 0 bases short, with 16 bases between. For the CDR3, the DNA is TGCGCCAGCAGCTTAGTTAGCCGCGGCCGTAGCACAGATACGCAGTATTTT. As protein: CASSLVSRGRSTDTQYF.

The genes are TRBV4-1 and TRBJ1-2; 8 bases map to TRBD1. V was pared by 6 bases and J by 6 bases, with 6 bases of the junction left unmatched. In germline, CDR1 is MGHRA, CDR2 YSYEKL. The length of the CDR3 is 13 residues. The CDR3: CASSLQGGHGYTF. CDR3 DNA sequence: TGCGCCAGCAGTCTACAGGGGGGTCATGGCTACACCTTC.